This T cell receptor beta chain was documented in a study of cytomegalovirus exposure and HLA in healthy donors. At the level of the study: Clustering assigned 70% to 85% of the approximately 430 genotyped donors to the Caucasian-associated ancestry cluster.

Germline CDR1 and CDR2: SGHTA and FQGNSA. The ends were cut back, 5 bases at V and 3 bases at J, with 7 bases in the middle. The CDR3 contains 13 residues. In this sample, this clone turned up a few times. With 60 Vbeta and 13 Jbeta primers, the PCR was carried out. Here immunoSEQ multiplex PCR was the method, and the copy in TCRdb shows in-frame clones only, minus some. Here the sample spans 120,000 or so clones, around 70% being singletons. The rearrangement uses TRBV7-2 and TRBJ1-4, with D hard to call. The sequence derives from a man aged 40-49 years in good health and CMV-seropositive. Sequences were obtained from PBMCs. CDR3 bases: TGTGCCAGCAGCCCCGGGGCTAATGAAAAACTGTTTTTT. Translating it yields CASSPGANEKLFF.